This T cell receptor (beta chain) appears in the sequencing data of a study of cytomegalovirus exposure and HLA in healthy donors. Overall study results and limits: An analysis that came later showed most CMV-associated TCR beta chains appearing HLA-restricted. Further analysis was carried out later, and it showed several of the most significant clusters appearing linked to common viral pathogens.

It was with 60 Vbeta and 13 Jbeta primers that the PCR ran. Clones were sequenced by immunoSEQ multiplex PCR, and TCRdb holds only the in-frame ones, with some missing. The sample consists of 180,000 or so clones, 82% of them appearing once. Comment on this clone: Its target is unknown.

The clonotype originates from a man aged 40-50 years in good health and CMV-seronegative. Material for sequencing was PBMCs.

The DNA for the CDR3 is TGTGCCAGCAGCGTAGCATCAGGGGCCCTCTCTGGAAACACCATATATTTT. This translates into CASSVASGALSGNTIYF. This chain links TRBV9 with TRBJ1-3; D might be TRBD1 (6 bases). Germline loops: CDR1 SGDLS, CDR2 YYNGEE. Trimming pared 0 bases from V and 0 bases from J, leaving 13 bases between. The CDR3 is made up of 17 amino acids.